This record concerns one TCR beta chain sequence. The antigen is unknown. TCRdb independently ran MiXCR on the RT-PCR reads; one entry per CDR3 protein. Among about 190,000 distinct CDR3 sequences listed, under 15% were seen once. The sample is drawn from a study of response to subunit inactivated influenza vaccine. Regarding the study as a whole: Authors suggested each seasonal flu vaccination may recruit only limited numbers of new T cells.

Between the trimmed V and J ends, which lost 5 bases and 7 bases, there was a span of 14 bases. This CDR3 spans 13 amino acids. Germline V gene data show CDR1 as SGHTA and CDR2 as FQGNSA. This chain links TRBV7-2 with TRBJ1-1; D is perhaps TRBD1 (6 bases). The receptor was derived from a man aged 45-65 years who received an inactivated influenza vaccine. Sample: CD8+ T cells sorted from PBMCs, taken 4 to 6 days after vaccination. CDR3 nucleotide sequence: TGTGCCAGCAGCCCCACAGGGCGGGATGAAGCTTTCTTT. Protein sequence: CASSPTGRDEAFF.